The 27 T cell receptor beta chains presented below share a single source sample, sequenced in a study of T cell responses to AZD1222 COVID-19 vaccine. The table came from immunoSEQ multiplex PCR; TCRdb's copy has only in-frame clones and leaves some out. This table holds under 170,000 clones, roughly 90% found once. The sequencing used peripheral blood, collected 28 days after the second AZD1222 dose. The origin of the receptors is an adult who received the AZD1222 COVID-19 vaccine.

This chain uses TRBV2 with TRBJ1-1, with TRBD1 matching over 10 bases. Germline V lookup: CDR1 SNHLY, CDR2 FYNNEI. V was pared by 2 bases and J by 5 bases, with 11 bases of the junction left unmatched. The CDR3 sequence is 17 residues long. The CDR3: CASSEFALDRGVTEAFF. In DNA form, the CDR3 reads TGTGCCAGCAGTGAATTCGCCTTGGACAGGGGGGTAACTGAAGCTTTCTTT.

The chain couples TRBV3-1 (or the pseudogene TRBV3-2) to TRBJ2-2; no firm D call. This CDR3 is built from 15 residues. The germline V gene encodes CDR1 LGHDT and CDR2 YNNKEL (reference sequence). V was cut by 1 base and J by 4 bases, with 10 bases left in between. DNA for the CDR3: TGTGCCAGCAGCCAAGGTGTACGGAGCACCGGGGAGCTGTTTTTT. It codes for CASSQGVRSTGELFF.

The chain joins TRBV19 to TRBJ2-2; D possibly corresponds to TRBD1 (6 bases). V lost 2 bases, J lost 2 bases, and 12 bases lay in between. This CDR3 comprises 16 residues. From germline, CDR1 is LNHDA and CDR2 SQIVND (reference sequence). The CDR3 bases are TGTGCCAGTAGTATAACGGCAGGGGTTAACACCGGGGAGCTGTTTTTT. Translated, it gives CASSITAGVNTGELFF.

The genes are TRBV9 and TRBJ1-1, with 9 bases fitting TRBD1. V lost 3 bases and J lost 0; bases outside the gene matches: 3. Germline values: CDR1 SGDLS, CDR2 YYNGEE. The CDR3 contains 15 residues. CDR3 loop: CASSARQGVNTEAFF. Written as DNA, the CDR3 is TGTGCCAGCAGCGCTCGACAGGGGGTGAACACTGAAGCTTTCTTT. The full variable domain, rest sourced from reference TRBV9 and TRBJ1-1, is DSGVTQTPKHLITATGQRVTLRCSPRSGDLSVYWYQQSLDQGLQFLIQYYNGEERAKGNILERFSAQQFPDLHSELNLSSLELGDSALYFCASSARQGVNTEAFFGQGTRLTVV.

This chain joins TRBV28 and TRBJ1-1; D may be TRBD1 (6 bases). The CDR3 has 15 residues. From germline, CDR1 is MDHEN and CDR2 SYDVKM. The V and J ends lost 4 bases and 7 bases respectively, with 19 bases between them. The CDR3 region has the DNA TGTGCCAGCAGTTCCCCCGAAGGGGGGTGGGGTGAAGCTTTCTTT. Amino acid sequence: CASSSPEGGWGEAFF.

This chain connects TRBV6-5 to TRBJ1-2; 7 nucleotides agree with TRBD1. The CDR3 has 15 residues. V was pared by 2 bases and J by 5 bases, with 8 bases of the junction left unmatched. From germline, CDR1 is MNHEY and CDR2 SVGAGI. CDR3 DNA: TGTGCCAGCAGTTACAATTTCGACAGGGAATATGGCTACACCTTC. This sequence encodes CASSYNFDREYGYTF.

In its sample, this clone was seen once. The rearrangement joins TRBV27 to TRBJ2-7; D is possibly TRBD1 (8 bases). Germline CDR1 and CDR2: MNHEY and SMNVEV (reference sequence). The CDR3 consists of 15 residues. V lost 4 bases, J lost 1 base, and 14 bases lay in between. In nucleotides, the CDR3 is TGTGCCAGCAGTTCGACAGGGGACTATTCCTACGAGCAGTACTTC. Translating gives CASSSTGDYSYEQYF.

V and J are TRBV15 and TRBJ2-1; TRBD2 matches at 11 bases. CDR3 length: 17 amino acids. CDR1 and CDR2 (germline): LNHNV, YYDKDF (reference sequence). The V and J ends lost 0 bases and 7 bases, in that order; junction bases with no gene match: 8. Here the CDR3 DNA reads TGTGCCACCAGCAGAGATAGGGCGGCTAGCGGGAGGAATGAGCAGTTCTTC. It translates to CATSRDRAASGRNEQFF.

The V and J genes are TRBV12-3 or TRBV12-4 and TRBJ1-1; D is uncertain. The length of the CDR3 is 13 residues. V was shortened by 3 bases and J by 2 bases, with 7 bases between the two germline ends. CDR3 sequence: CASSLGENTEAFF. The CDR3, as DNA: TGTGCCAGCAGTTTGGGAGAAAACACTGAAGCTTTCTTT.

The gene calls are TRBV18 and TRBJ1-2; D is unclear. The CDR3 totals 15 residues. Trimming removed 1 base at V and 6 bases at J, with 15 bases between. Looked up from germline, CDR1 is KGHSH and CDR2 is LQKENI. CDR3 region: CASSPRSGMPHGYTF. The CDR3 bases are TGTGCCAGCTCACCACGCTCGGGGATGCCCCATGGCTACACCTTC. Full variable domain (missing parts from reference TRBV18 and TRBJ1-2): NAGVMQNPRHLVRRRGQEARLRCSPMKGHSHVYWYRQLPEEGLKFMVYLQKENIIDESGMPKERFSAEFPKEGPSILRIQQVVRGDSAAYFCASSPRSGMPHGYTFGSGTRLTVV.

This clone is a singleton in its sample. CDR3 sequence (DNA): TGTGCCAGCAGCTTAGAGTCGGGACAGCTCTACGAGCAGTACTTC. Translating gives CASSLESGQLYEQYF. The rearrangement links TRBV7-9 to TRBJ2-7; 7 positions agree with TRBD1. This CDR3 is 15 amino acids long. The V segment lost 1 base and the J segment 3 bases; nucleotides outside the gene matches: 6. Germline values: CDR1 SEHNR, CDR2 FQNEAQ (reference sequence).

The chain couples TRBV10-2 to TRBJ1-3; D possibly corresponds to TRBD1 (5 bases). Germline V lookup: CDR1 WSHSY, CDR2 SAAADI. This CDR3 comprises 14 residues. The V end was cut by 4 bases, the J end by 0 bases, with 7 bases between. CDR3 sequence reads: CASSGQTSGNTIYF. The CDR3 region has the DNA TGCGCCAGCAGTGGACAGACCTCTGGAAACACCATATATTTT.

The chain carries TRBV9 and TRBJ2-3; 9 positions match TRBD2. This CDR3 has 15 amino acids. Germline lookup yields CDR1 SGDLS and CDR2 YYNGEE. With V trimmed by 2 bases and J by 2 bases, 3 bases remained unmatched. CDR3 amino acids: CASSVSGGHTDTQYF. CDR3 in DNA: TGTGCCAGCAGCGTTAGCGGGGGCCACACAGATACGCAGTATTTT.

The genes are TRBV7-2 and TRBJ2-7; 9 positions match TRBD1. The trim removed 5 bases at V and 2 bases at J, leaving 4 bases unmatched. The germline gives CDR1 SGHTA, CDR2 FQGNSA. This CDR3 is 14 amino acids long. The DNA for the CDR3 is TGTGCCAGCAGCGCGACAGGGGGGCCCTACGAGCAGTACTTC. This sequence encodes CASSATGGPYEQYF.

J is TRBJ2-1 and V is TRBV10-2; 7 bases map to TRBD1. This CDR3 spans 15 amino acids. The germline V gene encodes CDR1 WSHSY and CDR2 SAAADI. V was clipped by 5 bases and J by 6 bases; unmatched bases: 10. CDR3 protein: CASSRTGTDANEQFF. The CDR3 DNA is TGCGCCAGCAGTCGCACCGGGACAGACGCCAATGAGCAGTTCTTC.

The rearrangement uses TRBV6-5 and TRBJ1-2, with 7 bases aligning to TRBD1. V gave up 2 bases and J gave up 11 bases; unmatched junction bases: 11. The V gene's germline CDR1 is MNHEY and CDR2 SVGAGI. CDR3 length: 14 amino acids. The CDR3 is CASSYEGATGGYTF. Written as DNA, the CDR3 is TGTGCCAGCAGTTACGAGGGGGCGACCGGTGGTTACACCTTC.

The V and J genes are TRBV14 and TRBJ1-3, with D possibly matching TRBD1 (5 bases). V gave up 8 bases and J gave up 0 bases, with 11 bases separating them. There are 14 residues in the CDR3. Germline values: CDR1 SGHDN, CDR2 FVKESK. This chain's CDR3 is CASWGGSSGNTIYF. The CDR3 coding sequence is TGTGCCAGCTGGGGGGGGAGCTCTGGAAACACCATATATTTT.

In nucleotides, the CDR3 is TGTGCCAGCAGCCCGGACCCAACCTACGAGCAGTACTTC. Protein: CASSPDPTYEQYF. The chain carries TRBV13 and TRBJ2-7; no firm D call. The CDR3 is 13 residues long. Trimming left V 5 bases short and J 2 bases short, with 10 bases between. The germline V gene encodes CDR1 PRHDT and CDR2 FYEKMQ (reference sequence).

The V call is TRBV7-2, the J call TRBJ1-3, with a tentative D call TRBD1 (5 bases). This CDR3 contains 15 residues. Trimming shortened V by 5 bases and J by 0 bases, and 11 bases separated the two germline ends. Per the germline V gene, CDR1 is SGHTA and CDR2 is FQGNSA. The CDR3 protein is CASSPGRISGNTIYF. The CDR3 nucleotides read TGTGCCAGCAGCCCGGGACGGATCTCTGGAAACACCATATATTTT.

CDR3 region: CASSPRAGDYEQYF. CDR3 bases: TGTGCCAGCAGCCCGAGAGCGGGAGACTACGAGCAGTACTTC. V gene TRBV5-5 combines with J gene TRBJ2-7; 8 bases line up with TRBD2. CDR1 and CDR2 from the germline V gene are SGHKS and YYEKEE (reference sequence). The V gene end was trimmed by 4 bases and the J gene end by 3 bases; junction bases not matched to a gene: 6. The CDR3 spans 14 residues.

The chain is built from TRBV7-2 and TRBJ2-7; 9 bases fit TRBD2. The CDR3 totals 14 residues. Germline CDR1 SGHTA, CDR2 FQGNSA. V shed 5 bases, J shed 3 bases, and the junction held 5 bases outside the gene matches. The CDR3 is CASSLGTSYYEQYF. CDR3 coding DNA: TGTGCCAGCAGCCTCGGGACTAGCTACTACGAGCAGTACTTC.

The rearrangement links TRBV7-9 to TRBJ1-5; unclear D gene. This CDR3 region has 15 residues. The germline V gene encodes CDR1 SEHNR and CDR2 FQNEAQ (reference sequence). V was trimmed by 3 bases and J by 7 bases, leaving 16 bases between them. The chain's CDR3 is CASSFLIIRGQPQHF. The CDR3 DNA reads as TGTGCCAGCAGCTTTTTGATAATACGGGGACAGCCCCAGCATTTT.

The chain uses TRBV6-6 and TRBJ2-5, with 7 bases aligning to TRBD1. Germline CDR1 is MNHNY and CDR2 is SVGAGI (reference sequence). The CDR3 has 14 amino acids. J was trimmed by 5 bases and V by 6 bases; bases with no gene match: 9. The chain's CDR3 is CASRTTGSRETQYF. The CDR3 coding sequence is TGTGCCAGCAGGACGACAGGGAGTAGGGAGACCCAGTACTTC.

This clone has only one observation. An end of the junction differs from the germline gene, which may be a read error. The CDR3 DNA reads as TGTGCTAGCAGCTCCAGGGGACGGAAAAGCCAGCCCCAGCATTTT. Amino acids: CASSSRGRKSQPQHF. This chain connects TRBV7-7 to TRBJ1-5; TRBD1 is a possible D gene (6 bases). CDR1 and CDR2 from the germline V gene are SSHAT and FNYEAQ (reference sequence). The CDR3 consists of 15 residues.

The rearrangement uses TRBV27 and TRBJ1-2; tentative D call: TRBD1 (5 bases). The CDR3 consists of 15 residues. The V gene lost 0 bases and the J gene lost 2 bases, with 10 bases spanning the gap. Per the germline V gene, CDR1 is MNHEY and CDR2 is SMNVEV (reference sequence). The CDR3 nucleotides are TGTGCCAGCAGTTTATCCGTGCAGGGAAACTATGGCTACACCTTC. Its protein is CASSLSVQGNYGYTF.

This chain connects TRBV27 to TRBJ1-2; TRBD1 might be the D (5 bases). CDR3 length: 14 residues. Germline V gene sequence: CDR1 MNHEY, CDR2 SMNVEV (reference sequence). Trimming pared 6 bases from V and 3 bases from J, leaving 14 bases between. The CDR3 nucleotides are TGTGCCAGCAGGAAGATCGGGGGAGACTATGGCTACACCTTC. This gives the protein CASRKIGGDYGYTF.

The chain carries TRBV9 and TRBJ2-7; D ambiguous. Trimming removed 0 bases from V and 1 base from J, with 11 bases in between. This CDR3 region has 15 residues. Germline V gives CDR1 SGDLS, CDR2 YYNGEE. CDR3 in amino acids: CASSVAAAFSYEQYF. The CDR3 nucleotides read TGTGCCAGCAGCGTAGCGGCAGCGTTTTCCTACGAGCAGTACTTC. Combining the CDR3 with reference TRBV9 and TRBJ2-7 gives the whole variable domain DSGVTQTPKHLITATGQRVTLRCSPRSGDLSVYWYQQSLDQGLQFLIQYYNGEERAKGNILERFSAQQFPDLHSELNLSSLELGDSALYFCASSVAAAFSYEQYFGPGTRLTVT.